The 11 T cell receptor beta chains presented below share a single source sample, sequenced in a study of T cell repertoires in urothelial bladder cancer. The assay was immunoSEQ multiplex PCR, and TCRdb's table has in-frame clones only and misses some. The sample has some 6,000 clones; about two thirds are singletons. Material for sequencing was tumor-infiltrating cells from bladder cancer. The receptors were sampled from a human donor with urothelial carcinoma.

The rearrangement uses TRBV7-9 and TRBJ1-4; D is possibly TRBD1 (5 bases). V was cut by 1 base and J by 6 bases, with 15 bases left in between. There are 16 residues in the CDR3. Germline lookup yields CDR1 SEHNR and CDR2 FQNEAQ (reference sequence). For the CDR3, the DNA is TGTGCCAGCAGCTTAGGATCTGGGGCTCTTCATGAAAAACTGTTTTTT. This gives the protein CASSLGSGALHEKLFF.

The chain is built from TRBV7-2 and TRBJ2-5; possibly TRBD1 for D (6 bases). The CDR3 totals 14 residues. The germline V and J ends were trimmed by 5 bases and 5 bases, with 15 bases remaining between them. Per germline, CDR1 SGHTA and CDR2 FQGNSA. CDR3 in amino acids: CASSLGGAGETQYF. CDR3 DNA: TGTGCCAGCAGCCTTGGGGGCGCCGGGGAGACCCAGTACTTC.

The rearrangement joins TRBV5-6 to TRBJ2-7; a possible D gene is TRBD1 (5 bases). The ends were cut back, 3 bases at V and 7 bases at J, with 8 bases in the middle. This CDR3 contains 11 residues. The V gene's germline CDR1 is SGHDT and CDR2 YYEEEE. The CDR3 protein is CASSSRGEQYF. CDR3 DNA: TGTGCCAGCAGCTCTAGGGGAGAGCAGTACTTC.

The rearrangement joins TRBV6-1 to TRBJ2-1; unclear D gene. This CDR3 is built from 13 residues. Trimming left V 7 bases short and J 3 bases short, with 10 bases between. The germline gives CDR1 MNHNS, CDR2 SASEGT. The CDR3: CASNLVLYNEQFF. CDR3 in DNA: TGTGCCAGCAATCTAGTCCTCTACAATGAGCAGTTCTTC.

This chain's CDR3 is CASSYSTPPSEKLFF. CDR3 DNA: TGTGCCAGCAGTTACTCGACACCCCCATCTGAAAAACTGTTTTTT. The V call is TRBV6-5, the J call TRBJ1-4; D unclear. Germline V gene lookup returns CDR1 MNHEY and CDR2 SVGAGI. This CDR3 spans 15 amino acids. V gave up 0 bases and J gave up 7 bases, with 12 bases separating them.

The rearrangement uses TRBV5-6 and TRBJ1-5; TRBD1 aligns across 7 bases. The CDR3 covers 16 residues. CDR1 is SGHDT, CDR2 YYEEEE, per germline. The J segment lost 0 bases and the V segment lost 4 bases, leaving 7 bases of the junction unmatched. The DNA of the CDR3 is TGTGCCAGCAGCAAGACAGGGTCAGTTAGCAATCAGCCCCAGCATTTT. This gives the protein CASSKTGSVSNQPQHF.

CDR3 in DNA: TGTGCCAGCACCTCCTGGGGCAATCAGCCCCAGCATTTT. Its protein product is CASTSWGNQPQHF. The chain joins TRBV6-1 to TRBJ1-5; D is unclear. V was pared by 7 bases and J by 2 bases, with 9 bases between. From germline, CDR1 is MNHNS and CDR2 SASEGT. The CDR3 is 13 residues long.

V usage is TRBV14 and J usage is TRBJ1-1; D is uncertain. The CDR3 is made up of 13 amino acids. The V end lost 7 bases, the J end lost 4 bases, and 13 bases lay between the germline ends. Germline V gives CDR1 SGHDN, CDR2 FVKESK. CDR3 coding DNA: TGTGCCAGCACTTCCAGGATGGGCACTGAAGCTTTCTTT. Translation gives CASTSRMGTEAFF. The full variable domain, with the rest looked up from reference TRBV14 and TRBJ1-1, is EAGVTQFPSHSVIEKGQTVTLRCDPISGHDNLYWYRRVMGKEIKFLLHFVKESKQDESGMPNNRFLAERTGGTYSTLKVQPAELEDSGVYFCASTSRMGTEAFFGQGTRLTVV.

The rearrangement links TRBV5-4 to TRBJ2-5; 8 positions match TRBD1. This CDR3 has 15 residues. The germline V gene has CDR1 SGHNT and CDR2 YYREEE (reference sequence). The J segment lost 2 bases and the V segment lost 3 bases, leaving 6 bases of the junction unmatched. The CDR3 loop reads CASSSYGQGQETQYF. Written as DNA, the CDR3 is TGTGCCAGCAGCTCATATGGACAGGGACAAGAGACCCAGTACTTC. The full variable domain, its missing parts supplied by reference TRBV5-4 and TRBJ2-5, is ETGVTQSPTHLIKTRGQQVTLRCSSQSGHNTVSWYQQALGQGPQFIFQYYREEENGRGNFPPRFSGLQFPNYSSELNVNALELDDSALYLCASSSYGQGQETQYFGPGTRLLVL.

The CDR3 nucleotides read TGCAGCGCGACGGACAGAGATTCACCCCTCCACTTT. Amino acids: CSATDRDSPLHF. This sequence joins TRBV29-1 and TRBJ1-6, with D perhaps TRBD1 (6 bases). Looked up from germline, CDR1 is SQVTM and CDR2 is ANQGSEA. Between the trimmed V and J ends, which lost 7 bases and 8 bases, there was a span of 12 bases. The CDR3 consists of 12 residues.

The chain combines TRBV4-1 with TRBJ1-3; no clear D. Trimming left V 0 bases short and J 0 bases short, with 6 bases between. Germline V gene lookup returns CDR1 MGHRA and CDR2 YSYEKL. The CDR3 has 15 amino acids. The CDR3 reads CASSQDPGSGNTIYF. As DNA, the CDR3 is TGCGCCAGCAGCCAAGATCCTGGCTCTGGAAACACCATATATTTT.